A selection of T cell receptor beta chains follows, all from one sample in a study of blood T cell repertoires in COVID-19. The method was immunoSEQ multiplex PCR; TCRdb's version includes in-frame clones alone and lacks a portion of them. The data contain around 430,000 clones, just under 90% of them seen just once; the ten biggest clones take up about 9.4%. Sequencing input: PBMCs or T cells enriched from blood (not recorded which). The receptors come from a woman aged 45-59 years who had recovered from COVID-19. The CDR3 runs from the conserved cysteine through the conserved F or W. Fields, in order: CDR3 length, V gene, J gene, D gene, clone size, CDR3 DNA, CDR3 protein. A D gene is named only where the DNA matches it firmly. The listing skips clone size in some rows; elsewhere it reads once, few, many or a size class.

13	TRBV4-2	TRBJ1-5	-	-	TGTGCCAGCAGCCAAGACGGGGGGCAGCCCCAGCATTTT	CASSQDGGQPQHF
16	TRBV27	TRBJ1-2	TRBD1	-	TGTGCCAGCAGTTTTGTGACAGGGGAAAGAAACTATGGCTACACCTTC	CASSFVTGERNYGYTF
12	TRBV2	TRBJ1-2	-	-	TGTGCCAGGTTTGCCCCTGGAGGTGGCTACACCTTC	CARFAPGGGYTF
15	TRBV3-1/TRBV3-2	TRBJ1-2	TRBD1	few	TGTGCCAGCAGCCAAGACATCGGGGCAGGGGGCAGCTACACCTTC	CASSQDIGAGGSYTF
13	TRBV5-5	TRBJ2-1	-	-	TGTGCCAGCAGCTTGGGTTATAGCAATGAGCAGTTCTTC	CASSLGYSNEQFF
13	TRBV11-3	TRBJ1-1	-	-	TGTGCCAGCAGCCAATGGGGGGGCACTGAAGCTTTCTTT	CASSQWGGTEAFF
14	TRBV14	TRBJ1-3	TRBD1	-	TGTGCCAGCAGCCGACAGGGCATTGGAGACACCATATATTTT	CASSRQGIGDTIYF
16	TRBV15	TRBJ1-2	-	-	TGTGCCACCAGCAGAGATATCCAGGCCGCTAACTATGGCTACACCTTC	CATSRDIQAANYGYTF
20	TRBV28	TRBJ2-1	TRBD2	-	TGTGCCAGCAGTTTAGTTCCCTGGACTAGCGGGGGGCGGGCCTACAATGAGCAGTTCTTC	CASSLVPWTSGGRAYNEQFF
13	TRBV29-1	TRBJ1-1	-	-	TGCAGCGTCGCTGGGACAATGAACACTGAAGCTTTCTTT	CSVAGTMNTEAFF
12	TRBV7-2	TRBJ1-1	-	-	TGTGCCAGCAGCTTTGGGCCGGGGGAAGCTTTCTTT	CASSFGPGEAFF
14	TRBV19	TRBJ2-6	-	-	TGTGCCAGTAGACAGGGTTCGGGGGCCAACGTCCTGACTTTC	CASRQGSGANVLTF
15	TRBV19	TRBJ2-5	TRBD2	-	TGTGCCAGTAGTCTCCGTGGGGGGGGAAAAGAGACCCAGTACTTC	CASSLRGGGKETQYF
15	TRBV6-5	TRBJ1-1	TRBD1	-	TGTGCCAGCACCCTAGAGGGGGCTTGGAACACTGAAGCTTTCTTT	CASTLEGAWNTEAFF
14	TRBV15	TRBJ1-5	-	-	TGTGCCACCGGAGGTGGATTGGGGAATCAGCCCCAGCATTTT	CATGGGLGNQPQHF
16	TRBV4-1	TRBJ2-1	TRBD1	few	TGCGCCAGCAGCCAAGCTGGCAGGGGGATTGGGGATGAGCAGTTCTTC	CASSQAGRGIGDEQFF
13	TRBV12-3/TRBV12-4	TRBJ1-2	-	-	TGTGCCAGCAACCCGGGACACACTAATGGCTACACCTTC	CASNPGHTNGYTF
12	TRBV24-1	TRBJ1-6	-	-	TGTGCCGTAGCCTCCTATAATTCACCCCTCCACTTT	CAVASYNSPLHF
15	TRBV7-9	TRBJ1-2	-	-	TGTGCCAGCAGCTTAGAGCTGGACCGGGGTAATGGCTACACCTTC	CASSLELDRGNGYTF
14	TRBV11-2	TRBJ2-3	-	-	TGTGCCAGCAGCCAAGTACTAGCCTCATATACGCAGTATTTT	CASSQVLASYTQYF
13	TRBV30	TRBJ1-1	-	-	TGTGCCTGGAGTGTACTGGTAGAAGCTGAAGCTTTCTTT	CAWSVLVEAEAFF
15	TRBV14	TRBJ1-1	-	-	TGTGCCAGCAGCCAAGATTGGGGCCCTAGGGCTGAAGCTTTCTTT	CASSQDWGPRAEAFF
13	TRBV29-1	TRBJ1-2	-	-	TGCAGCGTCCGGACTGTCTGGGACTATGGCTACACCTTC	CSVRTVWDYGYTF
14	TRBV5-1	TRBJ1-2	-	-	TGCGCCAGCAGCTTGGATGGAGCCTACGAGGGCTACACCTTC	CASSLDGAYEGYTF
14	TRBV5-1	TRBJ1-1	-	-	TGCGCCAGCAGCTTGGATAACATGAACACTGAAGCTTTCTTT	CASSLDNMNTEAFF
16	TRBV10-3	TRBJ1-2	-	-	TGTGCCATCAGTGAGTCCGGAGGGTCCCCCGGGGGTGGCTACACCTTC	CAISESGGSPGGGYTF
14	TRBV4-1	TRBJ2-7	TRBD2	-	TGCGCCAGCAGCCAAGCGACTAGCGGTCTCGAGCAGTACTTC	CASSQATSGLEQYF
15	TRBV19	TRBJ1-2	TRBD1	once	TGTGCCAGTAGCGTGAGCGACAGGGGGGCTAGAGGCTACACCTTC	CASSVSDRGARGYTF
13	TRBV10-3	TRBJ1-2	TRBD1	-	TGTGCCATTGCTGAGACAGGGCCAGATGGCTACACCTTC	CAIAETGPDGYTF
15	TRBV7-2	TRBJ1-5	TRBD1	-	TGTGCCAGCAGCAATCGACAGGGGTTTGGTCAGCCCCAGCATTTT	CASSNRQGFGQPQHF
16	TRBV5-1	TRBJ1-1	TRBD1	-	TGCGCCAGCAGCGGGACCGGGACAGAAATGAACACTGAAGCTTTCTTT	CASSGTGTEMNTEAFF
15	TRBV10-3	TRBJ2-1	-	-	TGTGCCACAAACGCGGCCCCGGGGGTCGACAATGAGCAGTTCTTC	CATNAAPGVDNEQFF
16	TRBV28	TRBJ2-5	TRBD1	-	TGTGCCAGCAGTACACAGGACAGGGGGTTCGGGAAGACCCAGTACTTC	CASSTQDRGFGKTQYF
15	TRBV4-1	TRBJ2-1	-	once	TGCGCCAGCAGCAACGGACACCAGTCCTACAATGAGCAGTTCTTC	CASSNGHQSYNEQFF
15	TRBV2	TRBJ2-7	-	-	TGTGCCAGCAGTTATAGTGTGGCCGCGGGCTACGAGCAGTACTTC	CASSYSVAAGYEQYF
14	TRBV5-5	TRBJ2-7	TRBD1	-	TGTGCCAGCAGCCGTCGGGGACAGTCCGACGAGCAGTACTTC	CASSRRGQSDEQYF
16	TRBV7-9	TRBJ1-1	TRBD1	-	TGTGCCAGCAGCCCAACTCCGACAGGGGGGGGCACTGAAGCTTTCTTT	CASSPTPTGGGTEAFF
14	TRBV5-1	TRBJ1-2	-	-	TGCGCCAGCAAGGACGGGAGATCTAACTATGGCTACACCTTC	CASKDGRSNYGYTF
14	TRBV28	TRBJ1-2	-	-	TGTGCCAGCGCCCTAGGGGCAGGGAACTATGGCTACACCTTC	CASALGAGNYGYTF
13	TRBV12-5	TRBJ1-6	-	-	TGTGCTTATACAGGGAAGGTTACTCCACCCCTCCACTTT	CAYTGKVTPPLHF
15	TRBV9	TRBJ1-4	-	-	TGTGCCAGCAGCGTAGATGAGGGTAGGAATGAAAAACTGTTTTTT	CASSVDEGRNEKLFF
14	TRBV7-9	TRBJ2-7	TRBD1	-	TGTGCCAGCAGCCTCGGACAGGGGGCCTCCGAGCAGTACTTC	CASSLGQGASEQYF
18	TRBV5-1	TRBJ2-1	TRBD2	-	TGCGCCAGCAGCTGGACTAGCGGGGGGGCTGGCTCCTACAATGAGCAGTTCTTC	CASSWTSGGAGSYNEQFF
15	TRBV4-1	TRBJ2-3	-	-	TGCGCCAGCAGAACTGCGGGGGCCCGCACAGATACGCAGTATTTT	CASRTAGARTDTQYF
12	TRBV7-9	TRBJ1-4	-	-	TGTGCCAGCAGCTTCGGGGATGAAAAACTGTTTTTT	CASSFGDEKLFF
15	TRBV7-9	TRBJ1-2	TRBD1	-	TGTGCCAGCAGCTTATCCCAGGGGGTCAACTATGGCTACACCTTC	CASSLSQGVNYGYTF
12	TRBV25-1	TRBJ1-1	-	-	TGTGCCAGCAGTCGGGGGGGAACTGAAGCTTTCTTT	CASSRGGTEAFF
14	TRBV4-1	TRBJ2-1	TRBD2	-	TGCGCCAGCAGCCAAGTCCCTAGCGGGGGGGCGCAGTTCTTC	CASSQVPSGGAQFF
16	TRBV28	TRBJ1-4	-	-	TGTGCCAGCAGTTTTCTGGGGTCCAGGGAGGGTGAAAAACTGTTTTTT	CASSFLGSREGEKLFF
13	TRBV12-3/TRBV12-4	TRBJ2-7	TRBD2	-	TGTGCCAGCAGGCCGAGCGGGGGTTACGAGCAGTACTTC	CASRPSGGYEQYF
16	TRBV7-9	TRBJ2-5	TRBD2	-	TGTGCCAGCAGCTCGTCCTACTCAGGCGGGGGGGAGACCCAGTACTTC	CASSSSYSGGGETQYF
13	TRBV30	TRBJ1-1	-	-	TGTGCCTGGACCAGAGCCGTCGGGACTGAAGCTTTCTTT	CAWTRAVGTEAFF
14	TRBV29-1	TRBJ1-1	TRBD1	-	TGCAGCGTTGAAAACGACAGGGTGGGCACTGAAGCTTTCTTT	CSVENDRVGTEAFF
15	TRBV5-1	TRBJ2-4	-	-	TGCGCCAGCAGCTTGGGAGGACAGTCGGGAAACATTCAGTACTTC	CASSLGGQSGNIQYF
12	TRBV20-1	TRBJ2-7	-	-	TGCAGTGCTAGTAAGGGGAGGTACGAGCAGTACTTC	CSASKGRYEQYF
15	TRBV30	TRBJ2-1	-	-	TGTGCCTGGAAATTCACAGGGACCACGTACAATGAGCAGTTCTTC	CAWKFTGTTYNEQFF
15	TRBV2	TRBJ1-4	TRBD1	-	TGTGCCAGCAGTGAATACGGGACAGGGTTTGAAAAACTGTTTTTT	CASSEYGTGFEKLFF
15	TRBV19	TRBJ1-5	TRBD1	-	TGTGCCAGTAGAAAGACGGGACAGTACAATCAGCCCCAGCATTTT	CASRKTGQYNQPQHF
13	TRBV24-1	TRBJ1-2	-	-	TGTGCCACTACCGGGGGACCCCCTGATGGCTACACCTTC	CATTGGPPDGYTF